This TCR beta chain originates from a study of vaccination effects on CD4 cells after COVID-19. The CDR3 length is 18 residues. The V gene's germline CDR1 is SGHTS and CDR2 YDEGEE. Trimming pared 7 bases from V and 6 bases from J, leaving 32 bases between. Sequencing in the ViraFEST assay came after antigen-specific CD4+ T cells had been expanded with viral peptide pools, which were used to stimulate PBMC. Having been cultured for under twelve days, the cells underwent CD4+ T cell isolation. Previously uninfected by SARS-CoV-2, the vaccine recipients also showed negative nucleocapsid antibodies. Every well got around 2 million PBMC, which were grown with 8.5 to 10 IU/ml IL-2 and around 10 ug/ml peptides. Profiled with immunoSEQ multiplex PCR; TCRdb holds only in-frame clones, not every one. The sample includes 25,000 to 35,000 clones, about 80% of them seen just once. About this clone itself: Its antigen is as yet unknown.

The clonotype originates from a human donor who received a COVID-19 vaccine. The chain combines TRBV5-8 with TRBJ2-7, with D tentatively TRBD2 (5 bases). The source was CD4+ T cells from PBMCs cultured with SARS-CoV-2 spike peptides, collected before COVID-19 vaccination. The CDR3 nucleotides are TGTGCCAGCCTCCCTCGAGGGCGTACCCGGGCTTTACCCAGCGAGCAGTACTTC. Its translation: CASLPRGRTRALPSEQYF.